This entry features one T cell receptor beta chain sequence. This record belongs to a study of OX40 agonist ivuxolimab in advanced cancers. On the study more broadly: Among those enrolled, mean age was around 60 years (range about 23 to 79) and 75% to 85% were male. Treatment received earlier with anti-PD-1, anti-PD-L1 or anti-CTLA-4 agents was allowed, and 40% had some.

The germline V gene has CDR1 SGHTA and CDR2 FQGNSA. V dropped 4 bases and J dropped 5 bases, with 14 bases sitting between them. The CDR3 is made up of 15 amino acids. Samples of blood were obtained at baseline, on cycle 4 day 1, and on cycle 7 day 1. Some clones are missing from TCRdb's copy, which holds only in-frame ones; the method was immunoSEQ multiplex PCR. The sample lists about 68,000 clones, approximately 81% occurring once. This sequence joins TRBV7-2 and TRBJ1-4; D not certain. This specimen was CD4+ or CD8+ T cells sorted from blood, taken in a trial of the OX40 agonist ivuxolimab. This TCR came from an adult with an advanced solid tumor such as melanoma, head and neck, liver or kidney cancer. The CDR3 region has the DNA TGTGCCAGCAGCTCTCGACTCAAACCCAATGAAAAACTGTTTTTT. Protein sequence: CASSSRLKPNEKLFF.